A single T cell receptor (beta chain) is shown here with its context. The ends were cut back, 0 bases at V and 0 bases at J, with 9 bases in the middle. The CDR3 has 16 amino acids. Germline V CDR1 and CDR2: LNHNV, YYDKDF (reference sequence). Everyone who took part was roughly 18 to 95 years old, and they came from about two dozen US areas. These data are taken from a study of blood T cell repertoires in COVID-19. Turning to the study itself: COVID-19 samples collected from the United States, Italy and Spain covered acute and convalescent phases.

Generated by immunoSEQ multiplex PCR, the TCRdb table keeps only in-frame clones and is missing some. The repertoire consists of a few hundred thousand clones, with around 87% occurring once and the leading ten covering around 4.5%. This chain connects TRBV15 to TRBJ1-3; D not certain. Material: PBMCs or T cells enriched from blood (not recorded which). The origin of this receptor is a young woman with acute COVID-19. The CDR3 reads CATSRDHGDSGNTIYF. The DNA for the CDR3 is TGTGCCACCAGCAGAGACCACGGTGACTCTGGAAACACCATATATTTT.